The T cell receptor (beta chain) under discussion was sequenced for a study of T cells in localized non-small cell lung cancer. Study findings and constraints: Greater blood T cell density accompanied longer overall survival. Because researchers sequenced only one region of the tumor, heterogeneity is still possible. There was higher T cell clonality in uninvolved adjacent lung than in tumor, and it was highest there.

Sequenced by immunoSEQ multiplex PCR; TCRdb stores in-frame clones only, minus some. This table holds roughly 89,000 clones, about nine tenths found once. As regards this clone: Its cognate antigen is unknown.

Unmatched junction bases numbered 1, after V lost 4 bases and J lost 5 bases. The V gene's germline CDR1 is SNHLY and CDR2 FYNNEI. CDR3 length: 13 residues. Sequenced here: PBMCs, sampled before any cancer treatment. This receptor was obtained from a woman aged 35-75 years with stage II squamous cell lung carcinoma. The chain carries TRBV2 and TRBJ1-4, with 7 bases identical to TRBD1. CDR3 residues: CASSATGNEKLFF. CDR3 in DNA: TGTGCCAGCAGTGCGACAGGGAATGAAAAACTGTTTTTT.